The 21 T cell receptor beta chains given below trace back to one sample, sequenced in a study of T cell responses to AZD1222 COVID-19 vaccine (dated by TCRdb to the early 2020s). Explained via the paper, the time point label denotes: baseline before first vaccination. Libraries came from the immunoSEQ multiplex PCR assay. Held by TCRdb, this immuneACCESS table contains in-frame sequences only and omits some clones. Under half of the omission traces to an unresolved V gene where checked; the cause of the rest is unknown. The sample table lists 120,000 or so clones, around 87% of them with a count of one. 10% of the sample belongs to the ten largest clones. Sample: peripheral blood, taken on day 0 of AZD1222 vaccination. Every receptor here comes from an adult in good health.

This clone was recorded once. V and J are TRBV19 and TRBJ1-1, with D tentatively TRBD1 (5 bases). The length of the CDR3 is 13 residues. V was clipped by 3 bases and J by 7 bases, with 12 bases between them. Germline CDR1 reads LNHDA; CDR2 reads SQIVND (reference sequence). The CDR3 is CASSMGQGNEAFF. CDR3 nucleotides: TGTGCCAGTAGTATGGGGCAGGGAAATGAAGCTTTCTTT.

The V gene is TRBV24-1, the J gene TRBJ2-2, with TRBD1 matching 8 bases. The CDR3 length is 14 residues. V was clipped by 4 bases and J by 3 bases; unmatched bases: 0. Germline V gene lookup returns CDR1 KGHDR and CDR2 SFDVKD. This CDR3 reads CATSEDRDTGELFF. The DNA for the CDR3 is TGTGCCACCAGTGAGGACAGGGACACCGGGGAGCTGTTTTTT.

The chain carries TRBV3-1 (or the pseudogene TRBV3-2) and TRBJ2-7, with D possibly TRBD2 on 6 matching bases. CDR1 is LGHDT and CDR2 is YNNKEL in the germline V gene (reference sequence). This CDR3 is built from 16 residues. Between the trimmed V and J ends, which lost 0 bases and 2 bases, there was a span of 14 bases. In nucleotides, the CDR3 is TGTGCCAGCAGCCAAGATCAGCCTAGCGCCCCCTACGAGCAGTACTTC. Translation gives CASSQDQPSAPYEQYF.

V is TRBV5-4 and J is TRBJ1-1; no reliable D call. V dropped 0 bases and J dropped 1 base, with 10 bases sitting between them. The CDR3 loop spans 15 amino acids. The germline V gene encodes CDR1 SGHNT and CDR2 YYREEE (reference sequence). CDR3 in amino acids: CASSLDKGKNTEAFF. As DNA, the CDR3 is TGTGCCAGCAGCTTGGATAAGGGAAAGAACACTGAAGCTTTCTTT.

This clone was found a few times. As DNA, the CDR3 is TGTGCCAGCAGCAAAGACGGGATTAGCTCCTACGAGCAGTACTTC. This codes for CASSKDGISSYEQYF. The chain uses TRBV9 and TRBJ2-7; D is perhaps TRBD2 (5 bases). The length of the CDR3 is 15 residues. Germline values: CDR1 SGDLS, CDR2 YYNGEE. Trimming removed 4 bases at V and 0 bases at J, with 14 bases between.

This clone was seen a single time. The CDR3 region has the DNA TGTGCCAGCAGCTTAGTACGGCCTAGCGGATACGAGCAGTACTTC. This translates into CASSLVRPSGYEQYF. V is TRBV11-3 and J is TRBJ2-7, with 7 bases fitting TRBD2. Germline trimming cut 1 base from V and 4 bases from J; bases unmatched to any gene: 7. There are 15 residues in the CDR3. Germline CDR1 is SGHNT and CDR2 is YENEEA.

The J gene is TRBJ2-2, the V gene TRBV4-1, with D possibly being TRBD1 or TRBD2 (5 bases each). V was clipped by 4 bases and J by 4 bases, with 16 bases between them. The CDR3 length is 16 residues. The germline gives CDR1 MGHRA, CDR2 YSYEKL. The CDR3 loop is CASSPSGATTTGELFF. The CDR3 coding sequence is TGCGCCAGCAGCCCGTCCGGGGCCACTACCACCGGGGAGCTGTTTTTT.

V gene TRBV13 combines with J gene TRBJ2-3; 14 nucleotides agree with TRBD2. With 5 bases clipped from V and 9 bases from J, the junction kept 7 bases outside the gene matches. This CDR3 comprises 15 residues. Germline values: CDR1 PRHDT, CDR2 FYEKMQ (reference sequence). CDR3 in DNA: TGTGCCAGCAGCATACCGGGACTAGCGGGAGAAACGCAGTATTTT. Protein: CASSIPGLAGETQYF. Filled out from reference TRBV13 and TRBJ2-3, the complete variable domain reads AAGVIQSPRHLIKEKRETATLKCYPIPRHDTVYWYQQGPGQDPQFLISFYEKMQSDKGSIPDRFSAQQFSDYHSELNMSSLELGDSALYFCASSIPGLAGETQYFGPGTRLTVL.

This rearrangement joins TRBV11-2 to TRBJ2-2; a possible D gene is TRBD1 (5 bases). The germline V and J ends were trimmed by 4 bases and 7 bases, with 13 bases remaining between them. Germline V gene data show CDR1 as SGHAT and CDR2 as FQNNGV. The CDR3 length is 14 residues. In DNA, the CDR3 is TGTGCCAGCAGCTCTGGGCTAACAGGCGGGGAGCTGTTTTTT. Residues: CASSSGLTGGELFF.

Only a few counts were recorded for this clone. V and J are TRBV6-5 and TRBJ1-3; possible D gene TRBD1, 6 bases. Germline values: CDR1 MNHEY, CDR2 SVGAGI. This CDR3 has 13 amino acids. Deletions cut 5 bases from V and 2 bases from J, with 7 bases between. CDR3 bases: TGTGCCAGCAGTACAGGGCCTGGAAACACCATATATTTT. Translated, it gives CASSTGPGNTIYF.

V and J are TRBV28 and TRBJ1-1, with 8 bases matching TRBD1. The germline gives CDR1 MDHEN, CDR2 SYDVKM. CDR3 size: 14 residues. Trimming at V came to 4 bases and at J to 11 bases, leaving 12 bases not matched to a gene. The CDR3 DNA reads TGTGCCAGCAGTTCACCCGGACAGGGTGAGTTGGCTTTCTTT. Protein sequence: CASSSPGQGELAFF.

The V gene is TRBV19, the J gene TRBJ1-1; 7 nucleotides match TRBD1. CDR1 LNHDA and CDR2 SQIVND come from the germline V gene (reference sequence). CDR3 length: 15 amino acids. J gave up 3 bases and V 3 bases, and 7 bases lay outside the gene matches. This CDR3 reads CASSIQSGQYTEAFF. CDR3 DNA: TGTGCCAGTAGTATTCAATCGGGACAGTACACTGAAGCTTTCTTT.

DNA of the CDR3: TGTGCCAGCAGCCGCGAATTCAGGAGCTCCTACGAGCAGTACTTC. It yields the protein CASSREFRSSYEQYF. V usage is TRBV5-6 and J usage is TRBJ2-7; no definite D call. Trimming took 4 bases from V and 0 from J, leaving 14 bases between them. The CDR3 runs to 15 residues. Germline CDR1 SGHDT, CDR2 YYEEEE. Drawing the rest from reference TRBV5-6 and TRBJ2-7, the complete variable domain is DAGVTQSPTHLIKTRGQQVTLRCSPKSGHDTVSWYQQALGQGPQFIFQYYEEEERQRGNFPDRFSGHQFPNYSSELNVNALLLGDSALYLCASSREFRSSYEQYFGPGTRLTVT.

The genes are TRBV5-4 and TRBJ1-5; TRBD1 might be the D (5 bases). This CDR3 has 14 amino acids. Trimming left V 4 bases short and J 9 bases short, with 17 bases between. Germline values: CDR1 SGHNT, CDR2 YYREEE (reference sequence). This chain's CDR3 is CASSLDSGVGPQHF. CDR3 in DNA: TGTGCCAGCAGCCTTGACAGCGGTGTAGGGCCCCAGCATTTT.

This chain links TRBV2 with TRBJ1-1; D not resolved. Germline V gene data show CDR1 as SNHLY and CDR2 as FYNNEI. There are 14 residues in the CDR3. The ends were cut back, 2 bases at V and 1 base at J, with 8 bases in the middle. CDR3 sequence (DNA): TGTGCCAGCAGTGAAAAAGGTGGGAACACTGAAGCTTTCTTT. It specifies CASSEKGGNTEAFF.

The chain joins TRBV28 to TRBJ2-2, with 10 bases fitting TRBD2. With 6 bases clipped from V and 1 base from J, the junction kept 5 bases outside the gene matches. The CDR3 length is 16 residues. Germline CDR1 is MDHEN and CDR2 is SYDVKM. The chain's CDR3 is CASRWTSGENTGELFF. CDR3 DNA sequence: TGTGCCAGCAGGTGGACTAGCGGAGAGAACACCGGGGAGCTGTTTTTT.

The chain is built from TRBV30 and TRBJ2-3, with TRBD2 matching over 12 bases. With 3 bases clipped from V and 6 bases from J, the junction kept 7 bases outside the gene matches. The germline V gene encodes CDR1 GTSNPN and CDR2 SVGIG (reference sequence). The CDR3 spans 15 residues. This CDR3 reads CAWSHTSGGLDTQYF. The CDR3 DNA sequence: TGTGCCTGGAGCCACACTAGCGGGGGGTTGGATACGCAGTATTTT.

The chain is built from TRBV28 and TRBJ1-1, with D perhaps TRBD1 (6 bases). Germline V lookup: CDR1 MDHEN, CDR2 SYDVKM. V lost 3 bases, J lost 2 bases, and 10 bases lay in between. The length of the CDR3 is 14 residues. The CDR3 bases are TGTGCCAGCAGTTTGATAGGGGGAAACACTGAAGCTTTCTTT. This translates into CASSLIGGNTEAFF.

This clone was picked up one time. The rearrangement uses TRBV7-8 and TRBJ2-5, with no clear D. V lost 3 bases, J lost 4 bases, and 9 bases lay in between. CDR3 size: 13 residues. Germline V CDR1 and CDR2: SGHVS, FQNEAQ. As DNA, the CDR3 is TGTGCCAGCAGCTTTTTAGGGTCAGAGACCCAGTACTTC. It is translated as CASSFLGSETQYF. Variable domain in full (rest from reference TRBV7-8 and TRBJ2-5): GAGVSQSPRYKVAKRGQDVALRCDPISGHVSLFWYQQALGQGPEFLTYFQNEAQLDKSGLPSDRFFAERPEGSVSTLKIQRTQQEDSAVYLCASSFLGSETQYFGPGTRLLVL.

V usage is TRBV11-2 and J usage is TRBJ2-2; 7 positions match TRBD1. Germline V gene data show CDR1 as SGHAT and CDR2 as FQNNGV. This CDR3 is built from 15 residues. J gave up 4 bases and V 4 bases, and 6 bases lay outside the gene matches. In DNA, the CDR3 is TGTGCCAGCAGCTCACAGGGGTACACCACCGGGGAGCTGTTTTTT. Its translation is CASSSQGYTTGELFF. Supplemented by reference TRBV11-2 and TRBJ2-2, the full variable domain reads EAGVAQSPRYKIIEKRQSVAFWCNPISGHATLYWYQQILGQGPKLLIQFQNNGVVDDSQLPKDRFSAERLKGVDSTLKIQPAKLEDSAVYLCASSSQGYTTGELFFGEGSRLTVL.

This rearrangement joins TRBV4-1 to TRBJ1-3; D not certain. The CDR3 spans 15 residues. Trimming cost V 3 bases and J 0 bases, with 9 bases left between them. Germline V gene lookup returns CDR1 MGHRA and CDR2 YSYEKL. Here the CDR3 DNA reads TGCGCCAGCAGCCAGGAAAGGGTCTCTGGAAACACCATATATTTT. It translates to CASSQERVSGNTIYF.